These T cell receptor beta chains were read from a single sample in a study of blood T cell repertoires in COVID-19. The repertoire was sequenced with immunoSEQ multiplex PCR; TCRdb's copy has only in-frame clones and lacks some. Altogether about 480,000 clones are present, 85% to 90% being singletons, with the ten largest covering roughly 8%. What was sequenced was peripheral blood. These TCRs come from a woman in her 50s with COVID-19, enrolled during active disease. The conserved cysteine and the conserved F or W are not part of the CDR3 here. A D gene is named only where the DNA matches it firmly.

13 | TRBJ1-4 | TRBD1 | TRBV5-6 | ASSLAGGWDEKLF
12 | TRBJ1-2 | TRBD1 | TRBV28 | ASRGTGGEYGYT
13 | TRBJ1-5 | NA | TRBV20-1 | SASGEVARTQPQH
11 | TRBJ2-3 | TRBD1 | TRBV18 | ASSPTGADTQY
12 | TRBJ1-2 | TRBD1 | TRBV5-6 | ASSPGQGIGGYT
14 | TRBJ2-2 | NA | TRBV6-1 | ASSDGRSANTGELF
12 | TRBJ1-5 | NA | TRBV3-1/TRBV3-2 | ASSLGHSNQPQH
16 | TRBJ1-1 | NA | TRBV6-2/TRBV6-3 | ASSSSTSLVERNTEAF
14 | TRBJ2-1 | NA | TRBV6-2/TRBV6-3 | ASSYLTAAIFNEQF
13 | TRBJ2-2 | NA | TRBV7-3 | ASSLFTGSTGELF
15 | TRBJ1-6 | TRBD1 | TRBV3-1/TRBV3-2 | ASSRLSRDSNNSPLH
12 | TRBJ1-2 | NA | TRBV5-4 | ASSPTGVSDGYT
10 | TRBJ2-7 | NA | TRBV5-1 | ASSPIGYEQY
12 | TRBJ2-4 | TRBD2 | TRBV2 | ASSRLAGRSLGY
11 | TRBJ1-3 | NA | TRBV11-3 | ASSPGSGNTIY
11 | TRBJ2-3 | NA | TRBV30 | AWSITGSDTQY
13 | TRBJ2-4 | TRBD2 | TRBV2 | ASSRSGGGVNIQY
16 | TRBJ2-2 | TRBD2 | TRBV7-6 | ASSSTGLAGANTGELF
12 | TRBJ1-1 | TRBD1 | TRBV19 | ASSIGTEGYEAF
11 | TRBJ1-1 | NA | TRBV30 | AWGRGGDTEAF
13 | TRBJ1-2 | NA | TRBV23-1 | ASSQSRDGIYGYT
10 | TRBJ1-1 | NA | TRBV7-9 | ASSLRQTEAF
13 | TRBJ2-2 | NA | TRBV21-1 | ASTTDRGNTGELF
10 | TRBJ2-1 | NA | TRBV3-1/TRBV3-2 | ASSQYGVRQF
12 | TRBJ2-7 | NA | TRBV6-5 | ACLGVRGFYEQY
13 | TRBJ2-4 | NA | TRBV18 | ASSPPNRAKNIQY
12 | TRBJ2-7 | NA | TRBV5-6 | ASSPWGGRYEQY
11 | TRBJ1-1 | NA | TRBV12-3/TRBV12-4 | ASRNSANTEAF
12 | TRBJ2-1 | TRBD1 | TRBV6-2/TRBV6-3 | ASSSGTGYNEQF
14 | TRBJ1-1 | NA | TRBV25-1 | ASTPTTGGIGTEAF
10 | TRBJ2-3 | NA | TRBV7-9 | ASSFGTDTQY
14 | TRBJ2-2 | TRBD2 | TRBV4-1 | ASSATSGGNTGELF
11 | TRBJ1-2 | NA | TRBV27 | ASSRRGGYGYT
13 | TRBJ1-1 | NA | TRBV5-1 | ASSLRAGEGTEAF
10 | TRBJ2-5 | NA | TRBV6-5 | ASIEGWETQY
10 | TRBJ1-2 | NA | TRBV6-5 | ASSSESYGYT
14 | TRBJ2-3 | TRBD2 | TRBV4-1 | ASSLLRAGGSDTQY
14 | TRBJ1-1 | NA | TRBV7-6 | ASSLSRRGKNTEAF
11 | TRBJ1-1 | TRBD1 | TRBV6-5 | ASNRDRDTEAF
14 | TRBJ1-2 | TRBD1 | TRBV4-2 | ASSPTGGGTNYGYT
13 | TRBJ2-4 | TRBD1 | TRBV7-9 | ASSLVGQGENIQY
14 | TRBJ2-3 | NA | TRBV7-9 | ASSLLGGVSTDTQY
12 | TRBJ1-5 | TRBD1 | TRBV4-1 | ASSHPTGEQPQH
11 | TRBJ2-7 | TRBD1 | TRBV6-5 | ASWTGQTYEQY
14 | TRBJ2-7 | TRBD1 | TRBV11-2 | ASSASGGTVSYEQY
13 | TRBJ1-2 | NA | TRBV11-2 | ASSLAGGAGYGYT
13 | TRBJ2-1 | TRBD1 | TRBV3-1/TRBV3-2 | ASSQGTGSYNEQF
11 | TRBJ2-2 | NA | TRBV12-3/TRBV12-4 | ASSPLSPGELF
14 | TRBJ1-5 | NA | TRBV27 | ASSPNARVGNQPQH
11 | TRBJ1-1 | NA | TRBV12-3/TRBV12-4 | ASSFSSGTEAF
12 | TRBJ2-5 | NA | TRBV5-6 | ASSSPGVWETQY
13 | TRBJ2-1 | NA | TRBV2 | ASSDRLEGHNEQF
15 | TRBJ1-1 | TRBD1 | TRBV5-6 | ASSFGTALPGGTEAF
13 | TRBJ1-5 | NA | TRBV29-1 | SARGGSLSNQPQH
13 | TRBJ2-7 | TRBD2 | TRBV11-2 | ASSLSLAGAYEQY
12 | TRBJ2-3 | NA | TRBV7-9 | ASSLDFDTDTQY
10 | TRBJ1-1 | NA | TRBV30 | AWSVIQSQAF
13 | TRBJ1-1 | NA | TRBV7-9 | ASSLAGTQNTEAF
13 | TRBJ2-1 | TRBD2 | TRBV20-1 | SASSERGGLNEQF
12 | TRBJ2-7 | NA | TRBV6-5 | ASSYGSVSYEQY